The next 13 T cell receptor beta chains were all read from a single sample in a study of blood T cell repertoires in COVID-19. Method: immunoSEQ multiplex PCR; TCRdb's copy keeps in-frame clones and lacks some. This table has approximately 210,000 clones, 84% appearing once. The sample was peripheral blood. These receptors were obtained from a woman over 75 with COVID-19, enrolled during active disease.

The chain uses TRBV11-2 and TRBJ2-1; 8 nucleotides agree with TRBD2. Trimming at V came to 4 bases and at J to 5 bases, leaving 10 bases not matched to a gene. CDR3 length: 16 amino acids. Germline V gene lookup returns CDR1 SGHAT and CDR2 FQNNGV. CDR3 DNA: TGTGCCAGCAGCTACCCGCGGGGGGCTGGCAACAATGAGCAGTTCTTC. Amino acids: CASSYPRGAGNNEQFF.

The chain is built from TRBV19 and TRBJ2-7, with 10 bases aligning to TRBD2. Germline CDR1 and CDR2: LNHDA and SQIVND (reference sequence). V shed 6 bases and J 2 bases; nucleotides not matched to a gene: 7. The CDR3 sequence is 15 residues long. CDR3 residues: CASSLGSGRAYEQYF. The CDR3 nucleotides are TGTGCCAGTAGCTTGGGAAGCGGGAGGGCCTACGAGCAGTACTTC.

In DNA, the CDR3 is TGCAGCACAAGACTAGCGGGAGGCTTTACTAGCACAGATACGCAGTATTTT. It specifies CSTRLAGGFTSTDTQYF. This chain uses TRBV29-1 with TRBJ2-3, with 13 positions matching TRBD2. Germline V gene data show CDR1 as SQVTM and CDR2 as ANQGSEA. After removal of 8 bases from V and 0 bases from J, the junction contained 11 bases not matched to a gene. This CDR3 region has 17 residues.

A single count supports this clone. Other DNA sequences within the sample encode an identical CDR3. This chain uses TRBV5-1 with TRBJ2-5; a weak D match, TRBD2 (5 bases). Trimming cost V 0 bases and J 4 bases, with 10 bases left between them. The CDR3 spans 14 residues. Looked up from germline, CDR1 is SGHRS and CDR2 is YFSETQ. In DNA, the CDR3 is TGCGCCAGCAGCTTGGCCCCCGGAGGAGAGACCCAGTACTTC. This sequence encodes CASSLAPGGETQYF. Full variable domain (rest looked up from reference TRBV5-1 and TRBJ2-5): KAGVTQTPRYLIKTRGQQVTLSCSPISGHRSVSWYQQTPGQGLQFLFEYFSETQRNKGNFPGRFSGRQFSNSRSEMNVSTLELGDSALYLCASSLAPGGETQYFGPGTRLLVL.

V and J are TRBV7-6 and TRBJ1-1, with 12 bases fitting TRBD1. This CDR3 has 15 residues. Per germline, CDR1 SGHVS and CDR2 FNYEAQ. V lost 5 bases, J lost 5 bases, and 6 bases stayed unmatched. The CDR3 DNA reads TGTGCCAGCAGCAGAGGGGACAGGGGGCGTACTGAAGCTTTCTTT. It codes for CASSRGDRGRTEAFF.

V and J are TRBV7-6 and TRBJ2-1, with 8 bases fitting TRBD2. The V gene end was trimmed by 0 bases and the J gene end by 2 bases; junction bases not matched to a gene: 6. This CDR3 is 17 amino acids long. Germline loops: CDR1 SGHVS, CDR2 FNYEAQ. The CDR3 DNA reads TGTGCCAGCAGCTTAGCTTCTGGCGGGGGGACCTACAATGAGCAGTTCTTC. Protein sequence: CASSLASGGGTYNEQFF. Supplemented by reference TRBV7-6 and TRBJ2-1, the full variable domain reads GAGVSQSPRYKVTKRGQDVALRCDPISGHVSLYWYRQALGQGPEFLTYFNYEAQQDKSGLPNDRFSAERPEGSISTLTIQRTEQRDSAMYRCASSLASGGGTYNEQFFGPGTRLTVL.

This chain uses TRBV7-9 with TRBJ1-1; D unclear. Germline V CDR1 and CDR2: SEHNR, FQNEAQ (reference sequence). The CDR3 contains 14 residues. The V and J ends lost 5 bases and 11 bases respectively, with 21 bases between them. As DNA, the CDR3 is TGTGCCAGCAGCCCGAAAAGTGGAGGTTTGAGCGCTTTCTTT. The encoded protein is CASSPKSGGLSAFF.

This chain uses TRBV5-8 with TRBJ1-2; D is ambiguous. Trimming removed 4 bases from V and 5 bases from J, with 6 bases in between. In germline, CDR1 is SGHTS, CDR2 YDEGEE. There are 11 residues in the CDR3. CDR3 bases: TGTGCCAGCAGCCTTATATATGGCTACACCTTC. Translated: CASSLIYGYTF.

The CDR3 sequence: CASSARDQPQHF. The CDR3 bases are TGTGCCAGCAGCGCTCGGGATCAGCCCCAGCATTTT. The V gene is TRBV5-6, the J gene TRBJ1-5; no firm D call. Trimming removed 4 bases from V and 5 bases from J, with 7 bases in between. CDR1 is SGHDT, CDR2 YYEEEE, per germline. The CDR3 runs to 12 residues.

The rearrangement uses TRBV6-1 and TRBJ1-2; 12 positions match TRBD1. V shed 1 base, J shed 6 bases, and the junction held 6 bases outside the gene matches. The CDR3 runs 16 residues. The germline V gene has CDR1 MNHNS and CDR2 SASEGT. CDR3 nucleotide sequence: TGTGCCAGCAGTGAAGTTTTCAGGGACAGGGGGCATGGCTACACCTTC. It is translated as CASSEVFRDRGHGYTF.

The CDR3 is CASSLTGTGLNSPLHF. In nucleotides, the CDR3 is TGTGCCAGCAGCTTAACGGGGACAGGACTCAACTCACCCCTCCACTTT. The V and J genes are TRBV7-3 and TRBJ1-6; 8 nucleotides agree with TRBD1. This CDR3 has 16 residues. The trim removed 0 bases at V and 10 bases at J, leaving 8 bases unmatched. Germline V gene lookup returns CDR1 SGHTA and CDR2 FQGTGA.

This chain uses TRBV19 with TRBJ1-2; 9 positions agree with TRBD1. Losses at the gene ends were 8 bases for V and 6 bases for J; bases not matched to a gene: 10. Germline CDR1 is LNHDA and CDR2 is SQIVND (reference sequence). CDR3 size: 14 residues. This CDR3 reads CASGEQQGADGYTF. In DNA, the CDR3 is TGTGCCAGTGGGGAACAACAGGGGGCGGATGGCTACACCTTC.

The chain has TRBV5-1 and TRBJ2-1, with TRBD2 identical over 10 bases. CDR1 is SGHRS, CDR2 YFSETQ, per germline. Trimming at V came to 5 bases and at J to 9 bases, leaving 11 bases not matched to a gene. This CDR3 is built from 15 residues. The CDR3 loop is CASRYLAGAASEQFF. The CDR3 coding sequence is TGCGCCAGCAGGTACCTAGCGGGAGCTGCGTCTGAGCAGTTCTTC.